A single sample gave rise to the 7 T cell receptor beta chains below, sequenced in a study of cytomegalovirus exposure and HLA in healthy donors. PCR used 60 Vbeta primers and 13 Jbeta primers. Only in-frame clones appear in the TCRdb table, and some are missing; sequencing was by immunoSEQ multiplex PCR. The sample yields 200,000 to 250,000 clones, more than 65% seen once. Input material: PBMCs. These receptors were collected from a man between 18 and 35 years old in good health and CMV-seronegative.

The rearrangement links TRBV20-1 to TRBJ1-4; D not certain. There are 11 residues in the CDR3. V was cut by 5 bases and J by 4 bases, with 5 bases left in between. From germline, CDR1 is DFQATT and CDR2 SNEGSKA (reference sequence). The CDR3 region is CSALNNEKLFF. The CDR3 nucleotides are TGCAGTGCTTTAAATAATGAAAAACTGTTTTTT.

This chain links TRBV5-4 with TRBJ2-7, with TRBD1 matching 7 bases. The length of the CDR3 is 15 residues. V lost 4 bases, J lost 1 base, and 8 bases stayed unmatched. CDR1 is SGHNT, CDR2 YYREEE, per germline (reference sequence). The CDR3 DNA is TGTGCCAGCAGCAGGGGGACAGAGACTTCCTACGAGCAGTACTTC. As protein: CASSRGTETSYEQYF.

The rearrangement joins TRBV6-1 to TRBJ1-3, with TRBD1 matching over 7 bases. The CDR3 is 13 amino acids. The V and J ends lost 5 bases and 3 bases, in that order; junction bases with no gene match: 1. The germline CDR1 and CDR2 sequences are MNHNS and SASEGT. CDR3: CASSWTGGNTIYF. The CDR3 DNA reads TGTGCCAGCAGTTGGACAGGTGGAAACACCATATATTTT.

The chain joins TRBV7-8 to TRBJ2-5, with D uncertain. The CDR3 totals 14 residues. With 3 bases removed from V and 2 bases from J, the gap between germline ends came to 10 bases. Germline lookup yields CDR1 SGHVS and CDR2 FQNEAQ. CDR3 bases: TGTGCCAGCAGCTTGATGGCAGTACAAGAGACCCAGTACTTC. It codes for CASSLMAVQETQYF. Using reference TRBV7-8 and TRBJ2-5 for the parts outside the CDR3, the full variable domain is GAGVSQSPRYKVAKRGQDVALRCDPISGHVSLFWYQQALGQGPEFLTYFQNEAQLDKSGLPSDRFFAERPEGSVSTLKIQRTQQEDSAVYLCASSLMAVQETQYFGPGTRLLVL.

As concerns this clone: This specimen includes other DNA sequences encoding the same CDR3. CDR3 DNA sequence: TGTGCCAGCAGTTTAACAGGGGCAGGCTATGGCTACACCTTC. It is translated as CASSLTGAGYGYTF. V usage is TRBV27 and J usage is TRBJ1-2, with 7 bases that match TRBD1. The CDR3 spans 14 residues. V trimming: 2 bases; J trimming: 4 bases; junction bases outside the gene matches: 4. The V gene's germline CDR1 is MNHEY and CDR2 SMNVEV (reference sequence).

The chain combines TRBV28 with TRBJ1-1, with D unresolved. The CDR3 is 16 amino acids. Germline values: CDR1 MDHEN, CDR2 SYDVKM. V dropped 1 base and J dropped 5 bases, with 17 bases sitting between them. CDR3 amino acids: CASSLSDHPVRTEAFF. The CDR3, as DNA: TGTGCCAGCAGTTTATCGGATCATCCCGTGAGGACTGAAGCTTTCTTT. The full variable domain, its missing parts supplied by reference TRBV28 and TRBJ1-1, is DVKVTQSSRYLVKRTGEKVFLECVQDMDHENMFWYRQDPGLGLRLIYFSYDVKMKEKGDIPEGYSVSREKKERFSLILESASTNQTSMYLCASSLSDHPVRTEAFFGQGTRLTVV.

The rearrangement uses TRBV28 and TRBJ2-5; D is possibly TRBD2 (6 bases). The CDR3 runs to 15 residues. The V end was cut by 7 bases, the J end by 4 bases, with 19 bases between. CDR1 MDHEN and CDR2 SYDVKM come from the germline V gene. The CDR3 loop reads CASKTASAIGETQYF. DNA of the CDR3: TGTGCCAGCAAGACGGCTAGCGCGATTGGAGAGACCCAGTACTTC.